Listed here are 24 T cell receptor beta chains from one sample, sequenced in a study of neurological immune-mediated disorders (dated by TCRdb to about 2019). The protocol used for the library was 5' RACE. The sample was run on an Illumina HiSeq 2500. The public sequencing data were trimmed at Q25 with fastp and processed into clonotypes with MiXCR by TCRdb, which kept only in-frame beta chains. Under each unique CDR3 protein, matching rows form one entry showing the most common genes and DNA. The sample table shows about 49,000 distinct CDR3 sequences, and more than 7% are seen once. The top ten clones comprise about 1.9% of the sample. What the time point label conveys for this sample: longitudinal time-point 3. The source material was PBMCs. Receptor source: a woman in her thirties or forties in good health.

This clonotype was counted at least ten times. In nucleotides, the CDR3 is TGCGCCAGCAGCTCCCGTCCTTCCAATGAGCAGTTCTTC. Residues: CASSSRPSNEQFF. The chain recombines TRBV5-1 with TRBJ2-1; unclear D gene. Germline lookup yields CDR1 SGHRS and CDR2 YFSETQ. The CDR3 sequence is 13 residues long. V dropped 3 bases and J dropped 6 bases, with 10 bases sitting between them.

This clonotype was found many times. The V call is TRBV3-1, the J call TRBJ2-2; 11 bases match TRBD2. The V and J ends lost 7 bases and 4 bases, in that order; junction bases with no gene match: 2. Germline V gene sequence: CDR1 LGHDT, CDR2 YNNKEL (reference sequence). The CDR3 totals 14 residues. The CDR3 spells CASIGLAGTGELFF. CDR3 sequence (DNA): TGTGCCAGCATCGGACTAGCGGGCACCGGGGAGCTGTTTTTT.

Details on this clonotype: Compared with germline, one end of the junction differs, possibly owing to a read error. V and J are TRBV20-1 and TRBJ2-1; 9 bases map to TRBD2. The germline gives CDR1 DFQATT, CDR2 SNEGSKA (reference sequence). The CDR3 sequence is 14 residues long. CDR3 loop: CSSIPGLAYNEQFF. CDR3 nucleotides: TGCAGTTCCATTCCGGGACTAGCCTACAATGAACAGTTCTTC.

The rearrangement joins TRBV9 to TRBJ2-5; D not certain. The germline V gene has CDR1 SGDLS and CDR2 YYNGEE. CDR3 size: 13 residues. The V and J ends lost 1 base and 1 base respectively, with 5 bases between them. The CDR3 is CASSVSIQETQYF. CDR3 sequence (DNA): TGTGCCAGCAGCGTATCCATCCAAGAGACCCAGTACTTC.

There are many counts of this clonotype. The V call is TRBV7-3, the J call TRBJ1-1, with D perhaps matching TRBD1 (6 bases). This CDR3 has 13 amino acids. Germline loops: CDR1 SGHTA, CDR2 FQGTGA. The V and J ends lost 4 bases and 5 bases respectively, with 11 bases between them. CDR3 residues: CASSSQGGTEAFF. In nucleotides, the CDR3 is TGTGCCAGCAGCTCACAGGGCGGAACTGAAGCTTTCTTT.

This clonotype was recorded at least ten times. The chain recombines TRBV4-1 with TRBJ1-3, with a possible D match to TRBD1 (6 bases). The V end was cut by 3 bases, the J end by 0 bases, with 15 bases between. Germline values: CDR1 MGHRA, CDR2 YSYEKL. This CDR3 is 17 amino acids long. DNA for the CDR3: TGCGCCAGCAGCCACGGAACAGGGTCATACTCTGGAAACACCATATATTTT. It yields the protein CASSHGTGSYSGNTIYF.

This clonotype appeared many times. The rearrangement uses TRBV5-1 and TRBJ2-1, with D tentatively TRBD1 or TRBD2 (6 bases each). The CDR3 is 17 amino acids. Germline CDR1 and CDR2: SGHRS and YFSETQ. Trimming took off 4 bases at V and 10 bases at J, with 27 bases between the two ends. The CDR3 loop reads CASSVNRRDSHGGEQFF. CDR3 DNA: TGCGCCAGCAGCGTCAACCGCCGGGACTCTCACGGGGGCGAGCAGTTCTTC.

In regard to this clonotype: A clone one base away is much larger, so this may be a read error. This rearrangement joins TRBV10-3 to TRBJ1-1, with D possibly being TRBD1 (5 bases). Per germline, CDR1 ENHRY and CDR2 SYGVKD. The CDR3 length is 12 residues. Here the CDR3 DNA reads TGTGCCATCCGTGAGCTAGGGGCTGAAGCTTTCTTT. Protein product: CAIRELGAEAFF.

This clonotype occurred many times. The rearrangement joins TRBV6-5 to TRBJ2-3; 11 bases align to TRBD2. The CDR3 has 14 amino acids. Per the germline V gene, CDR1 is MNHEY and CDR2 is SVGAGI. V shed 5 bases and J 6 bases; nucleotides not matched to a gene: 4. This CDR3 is CASSLSGGADTQYF. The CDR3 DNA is TGTGCCAGCAGTCTTAGCGGGGGGGCCGATACGCAGTATTTT.

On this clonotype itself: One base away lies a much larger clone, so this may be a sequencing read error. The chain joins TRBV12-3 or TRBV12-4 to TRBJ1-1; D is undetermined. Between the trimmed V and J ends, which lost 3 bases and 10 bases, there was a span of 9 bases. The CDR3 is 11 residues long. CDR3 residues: CASSFDRPAFF. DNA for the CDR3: TGTGCCAGCAGTTTTGATCGGCCAGCTTTCTTT.

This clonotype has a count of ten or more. CDR3 sequence reads: CASSLKAGGPRGYTF. The CDR3 DNA reads as TGTGCCAGCAGCTTAAAGGCAGGGGGCCCTCGTGGCTACACCTTC. The chain recombines TRBV7-2 with TRBJ1-2; 8 nucleotides match TRBD1. V was clipped by 2 bases and J by 7 bases; unmatched bases: 9. In germline, CDR1 is SGHTA, CDR2 FQGNSA. CDR3 length: 15 residues. The variable domain in full, completed from reference TRBV7-2 and TRBJ1-2, reads GAGVSQSPSNKVTEKGKDVELRCDPISGHTALYWYRQSLGQGLEFLIYFQGNSAPDKSGLPSDRFSAERTGGSVSTLTIQRTQQEDSAVYLCASSLKAGGPRGYTFGSGTRLTVV.

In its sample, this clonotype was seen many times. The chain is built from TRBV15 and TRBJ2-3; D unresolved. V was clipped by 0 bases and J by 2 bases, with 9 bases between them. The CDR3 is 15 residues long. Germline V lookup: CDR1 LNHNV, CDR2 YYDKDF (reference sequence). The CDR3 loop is CATSRDSRATDTQYF. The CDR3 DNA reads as TGTGCCACCAGCAGAGATAGCCGGGCCACAGATACGCAGTATTTT. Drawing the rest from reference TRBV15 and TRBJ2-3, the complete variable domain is DAMVIQNPRYQVTQFGKPVTLSCSQTLNHNVMYWYQQKSSQAPKLLFHYYDKDFNNEADTPDNFQSRRPNTSFCFLDIRSPGLGDTAMYLCATSRDSRATDTQYFGPGTRLTVL.

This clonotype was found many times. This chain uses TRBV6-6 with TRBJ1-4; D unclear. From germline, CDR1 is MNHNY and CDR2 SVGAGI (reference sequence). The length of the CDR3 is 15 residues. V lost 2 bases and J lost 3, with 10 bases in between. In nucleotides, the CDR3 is TGTGCCAGCAGTTACGAAGGGAGGTCTAATGAAAAACTGTTTTTT. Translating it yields CASSYEGRSNEKLFF.

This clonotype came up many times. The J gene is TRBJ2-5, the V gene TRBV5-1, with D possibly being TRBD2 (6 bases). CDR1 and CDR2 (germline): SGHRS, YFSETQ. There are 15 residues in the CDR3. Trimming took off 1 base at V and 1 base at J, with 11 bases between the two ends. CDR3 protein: CASSLSGRGQETQYF. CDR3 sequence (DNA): TGCGCCAGCAGCTTGAGCGGGCGGGGCCAAGAGACCCAGTACTTC.

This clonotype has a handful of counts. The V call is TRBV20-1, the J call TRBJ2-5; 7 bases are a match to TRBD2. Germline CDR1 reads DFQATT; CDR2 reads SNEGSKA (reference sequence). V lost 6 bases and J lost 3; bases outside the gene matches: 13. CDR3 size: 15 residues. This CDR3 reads CSALRPGTTKETQYF. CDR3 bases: TGCAGTGCACTACGACCCGGGACTACAAAAGAGACCCAGTACTTC.

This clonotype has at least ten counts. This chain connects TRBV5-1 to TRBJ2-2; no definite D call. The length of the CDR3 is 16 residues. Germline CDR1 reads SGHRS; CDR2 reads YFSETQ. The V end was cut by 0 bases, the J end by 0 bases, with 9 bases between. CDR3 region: CASSLGATPNTGELFF. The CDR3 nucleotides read TGCGCCAGCAGCTTGGGGGCGACTCCGAACACCGGGGAGCTGTTTTTT.

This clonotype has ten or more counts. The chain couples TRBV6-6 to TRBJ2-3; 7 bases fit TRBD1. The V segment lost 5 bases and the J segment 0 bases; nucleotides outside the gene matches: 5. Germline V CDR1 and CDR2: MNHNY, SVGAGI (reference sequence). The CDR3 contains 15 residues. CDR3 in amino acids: CASSRGQASTDTQYF. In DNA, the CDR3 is TGTGCCAGCAGTCGTGGACAGGCCAGCACAGATACGCAGTATTTT.

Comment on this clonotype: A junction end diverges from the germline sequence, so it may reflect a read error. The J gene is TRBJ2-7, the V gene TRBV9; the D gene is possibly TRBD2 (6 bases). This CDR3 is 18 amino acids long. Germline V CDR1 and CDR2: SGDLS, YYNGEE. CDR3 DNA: TGTACCAGCAGCGTAGACGCCGGGACTGGTCTCTCGGGTTTCGAGCAGTACTTC. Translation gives CTSSVDAGTGLSGFEQYF.

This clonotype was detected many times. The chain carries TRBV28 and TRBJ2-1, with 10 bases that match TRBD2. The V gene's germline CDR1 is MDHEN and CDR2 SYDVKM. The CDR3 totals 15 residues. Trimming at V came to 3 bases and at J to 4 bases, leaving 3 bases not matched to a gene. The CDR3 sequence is CASSLGTSAYNEQFF. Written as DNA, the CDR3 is TGTGCCAGCAGTTTGGGGACTAGCGCTTACAATGAGCAGTTCTTC.

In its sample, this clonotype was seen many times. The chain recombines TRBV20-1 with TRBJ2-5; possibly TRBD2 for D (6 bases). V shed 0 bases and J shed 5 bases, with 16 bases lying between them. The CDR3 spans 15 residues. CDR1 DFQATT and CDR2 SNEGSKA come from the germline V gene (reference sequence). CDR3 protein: CSARDEEGAWETQYF. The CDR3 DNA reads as TGCAGTGCTAGAGATGAGGAGGGAGCCTGGGAGACCCAGTACTTC.

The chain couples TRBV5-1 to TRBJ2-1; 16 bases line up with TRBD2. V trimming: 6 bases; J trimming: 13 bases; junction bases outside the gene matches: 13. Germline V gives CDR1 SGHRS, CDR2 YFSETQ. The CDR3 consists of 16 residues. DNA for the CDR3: TGCGCCAGCACCATGCAGCCAGGGACTAGCGGGGGGGACCAGTTCTTC. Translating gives CASTMQPGTSGGDQFF.

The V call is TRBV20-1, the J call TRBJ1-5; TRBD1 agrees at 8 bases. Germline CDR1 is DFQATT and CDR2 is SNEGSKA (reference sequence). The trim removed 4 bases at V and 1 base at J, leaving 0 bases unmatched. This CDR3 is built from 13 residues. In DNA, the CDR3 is TGCAGTGCTAACAGGGGGAGCAATCAGCCCCAGCATTTT. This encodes CSANRGSNQPQHF.

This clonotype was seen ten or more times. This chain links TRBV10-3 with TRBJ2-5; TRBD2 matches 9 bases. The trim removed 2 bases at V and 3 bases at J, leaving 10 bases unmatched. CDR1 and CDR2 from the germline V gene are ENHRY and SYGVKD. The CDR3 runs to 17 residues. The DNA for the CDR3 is TGTGCCATCAGTGAGCTAGATAGCGGGAGCAGAAAAGAGACCCAGTACTTC. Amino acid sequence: CAISELDSGSRKETQYF.

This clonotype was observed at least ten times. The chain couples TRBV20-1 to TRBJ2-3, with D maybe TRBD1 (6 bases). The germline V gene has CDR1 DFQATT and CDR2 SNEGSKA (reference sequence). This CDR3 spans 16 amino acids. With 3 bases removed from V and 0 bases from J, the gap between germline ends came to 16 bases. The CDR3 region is CSASYRTVSSTDTQYF. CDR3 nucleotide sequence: TGCAGTGCTAGTTACCGGACAGTCTCTAGCACAGATACGCAGTATTTT.